The clone carrying this TCR beta chain was seen a single time. This record belongs to a study of blood T cell repertoires in COVID-19. Study details: Specimens from acute and convalescent COVID-19 originated in the United States, Italy and Spain.

The assay was immunoSEQ multiplex PCR, and TCRdb's table has in-frame clones only and misses some. The sample contains under 20,000 clones, roughly 90% of which appear only once. CDR1 and CDR2 from the germline V gene are SEHNR and FQNEAQ (reference sequence). V lost 5 bases to trimming and J lost 2 bases, with 26 bases between them. The CDR3 extends over 19 amino acids. Sequencing was carried out using peripheral blood. The origin of this receptor is a human donor in a cohort sampled during active COVID-19. The V gene is TRBV7-9, the J gene TRBJ2-3; perhaps TRBD2 as D (6 bases). CDR3 in amino acids: CASSTDTGTGTYFTDTQYF. The DNA for the CDR3 is TGTGCCAGCAGCACCGACACCGGGACTGGGACCTATTTCACAGATACGCAGTATTTT.